Each of the 12 T cell receptor beta chains below was sequenced from the same sample in a study of T cells in women clearing cervical HPV infection. The assay was immunoSEQ multiplex PCR, and TCRdb's table has in-frame clones only and misses some. The table for this sample gives about 46,000 clones. Sequencing was performed on blood buffy coat. Receptors were obtained from a woman between 18 and 70 years old with a cervical HPV16 infection that either progressed to CIN3+ or cleared (not recorded which).

As to this clone: The read terminates 3 residues before the CDR3 end, so the remaining end is supplied by the germline J gene. The chain employs TRBV7-3 and TRBJ2-3, with 7 bases matching TRBD2. Trimming cost V 2 bases and J 4 bases; bases outside gene matches: 15. Germline V lookup: CDR1 SGHTA, CDR2 FQGTGA. The CDR3 has 18 amino acids. CDR3 DNA, as far as it was read: TGTGCCAGCAGCTTACTCCGTATGGGGGGGGGAGAAGCAGATACG. Protein product: CASSLLRMGGGEADT. The entire CDR3 sequence reads CASSLLRMGGGEADTQYF.

CDR3 protein: CAWSITHRGTDTQYF. CDR3 bases read: TGTGCCTGGAGCATTACGCATAGAGGCACAGATACG. This rearrangement joins TRBV30 to TRBJ2-3; no firm D call. The read terminates 3 residues ahead of where the CDR3 ends, so the germline J gene completes it. Trimming left V 3 bases short and J 1 base short, with 14 bases between. CDR3 size: 15 residues. CDR1 is GTSNPN and CDR2 is SVGIG in the germline V gene (reference sequence).

The part of the CDR3 DNA that was read is TGTGCCAGCTCACCGGGACAGGGGAATGAAAAG. It translates to CASSPGQGNEK. The CDR3 in its entirety is CASSPGQGNEKLFF. This chain connects TRBV18 to TRBJ2-2; TRBD1 agrees at 10 bases. Read coverage stops 3 residues before the CDR3 terminus; the germline J gene supplies the remainder. The V gene's germline CDR1 is KGHSH and CDR2 LQKENI. The CDR3 sequence is 14 residues long.

CDR3 bases read: TGTGCCAGCAGTTACATGGCGGGGGGACCAGATACG. Translating gives CASSYMAGGPDT. The whole CDR3 reads CASSYMAGGPDTQYF. This rearrangement joins TRBV6-7 to TRBJ2-3, with 8 nucleotides matching TRBD2. The CDR3 end falls 3 residues outside the read, so it is completed with the germline J gene. TRBV6-7 is given ORF status, its function remaining uncertain. The CDR3 is 15 amino acids. V trimming: 2 bases; J trimming: 4 bases; junction bases outside the gene matches: 5.

Concerning this clone: The read terminates 3 residues ahead of where the CDR3 ends, so the germline J gene completes it. The chain employs TRBV7-6 and TRBJ2-4; 7 nucleotides agree with TRBD2. The CDR3 runs to 16 residues. The germline gives CDR1 SGHVS, CDR2 FNYEAQ. CDR3 in amino acids: CASSLGGGDVNYGQYF. The part of the CDR3 DNA that was read is TGTGCCAGCAGCTTAGGTGGGGGGGACGTTAACTATGGT.

Concerning this clone: The read gets to within 3 residues of the CDR3 end, and the germline J gene fills in the rest. V is TRBV5-6 and J is TRBJ2-1; TRBD1 agrees at 7 bases. The CDR3 length is 14 residues. With V trimmed by 5 bases and J by 5 bases, 7 bases remained unmatched. Germline V lookup: CDR1 SGHDT, CDR2 YYEEEE. The CDR3 bases that were read are TGTGCCAGCAGGTCCGGGACAGTAAACAATGAG. Its protein product is CASRSGTVNNE. The entire CDR3 is CASRSGTVNNEQFF.

About this clone: The read ends 3 residues before the CDR3 terminus; that terminus is restored from the germline J gene. The chain joins TRBV18 to TRBJ2-1; 8 bases agree with TRBD2. This CDR3 is built from 15 residues. The V gene's germline CDR1 is KGHSH and CDR2 LQKENI. Trimming took 4 bases from V and 1 from J; bases not matched to a gene: 3. The CDR3: CASSRLAGSYNEQFF. The CDR3 bases that were read are TGTGCCAGCTCACGTTTAGCGGGATCCTACAATGAG.

A word on this clone: The CDR3 end falls 3 residues outside the read, so it is completed with the germline J gene. The chain couples TRBV29-1 to TRBJ2-3; D gene unclear. Germline lookup yields CDR1 SQVTM and CDR2 ANQGSEA. Trimming pared 8 bases from V and 4 bases from J, leaving 10 bases between. The CDR3 loop spans 11 amino acids. Partial CDR3 DNA: TGCAGCTGGTCAAGGGCAGATACG. Protein sequence: CSWSRADT. The full CDR3 protein is CSWSRADTQYF.

A remark on this clone: The CDR3 is cut off 3 residues early in the read; its end comes from the germline J gene. The chain combines TRBV19 with TRBJ1-6; D perhaps matches TRBD1 (6 bases). The CDR3 runs 17 residues. Germline V gene lookup returns CDR1 LNHDA and CDR2 SQIVND (reference sequence). V was pared by 4 bases and J by 0 bases, with 13 bases between. The DNA read from the CDR3 is TGTGCCAGTAGTAGGGGACACCCGGACTCCTATAATTCACCC. The encoded protein is CASSRGHPDSYNSP. Given in full, the CDR3 is CASSRGHPDSYNSPLHF.

Concerning this clone: The sequenced fragment ends 3 residues before the CDR3 boundary, so the rest is inferred from the germline J gene. This sequence joins TRBV5-1 and TRBJ2-7; the D gene is possibly TRBD1 (6 bases). V was pared by 3 bases and J by 6 bases, with 16 bases between. Germline lookup yields CDR1 SGHRS and CDR2 YFSETQ. The CDR3 is made up of 14 amino acids. Incomplete CDR3 DNA: TGCGCCAGCAGCTCGACCCAGGGGCCCCTCGAG. It specifies CASSSTQGPLE. The entire CDR3 protein is CASSSTQGPLEQYF.

A note on this clone: The read stops 3 residues short of the end of the CDR3; the missing end is completed from the germline J gene. This chain joins TRBV7-2 and TRBJ2-1, with D tentatively TRBD1 (5 bases). The CDR3 covers 14 residues. Per germline, CDR1 SGHTA and CDR2 FQGNSA. V dropped 3 bases and J dropped 8 bases, with 14 bases sitting between them. The CDR3 bases that were read are TGTGCCAGCAGCTTTTTTTCAGGGTCGGATGAG. Residues: CASSFFSGSDE. The complete CDR3 sequence is CASSFFSGSDEQFF.

With respect to this clone: With the read ending 3 residues before the CDR3 end, the germline J gene is used to fill in that end. The chain uses TRBV29-1 and TRBJ2-7; D unclear. Germline CDR1 SQVTM, CDR2 ANQGSEA. This CDR3 is 11 amino acids long. V was trimmed by 0 bases and J by 4 bases, leaving 4 bases between them. The covered CDR3 bases are TGCAGCGTTGAAGACAGTTACGAG. Protein product: CSVEDSYE. The CDR3 in its entirety is CSVEDSYEQYF.